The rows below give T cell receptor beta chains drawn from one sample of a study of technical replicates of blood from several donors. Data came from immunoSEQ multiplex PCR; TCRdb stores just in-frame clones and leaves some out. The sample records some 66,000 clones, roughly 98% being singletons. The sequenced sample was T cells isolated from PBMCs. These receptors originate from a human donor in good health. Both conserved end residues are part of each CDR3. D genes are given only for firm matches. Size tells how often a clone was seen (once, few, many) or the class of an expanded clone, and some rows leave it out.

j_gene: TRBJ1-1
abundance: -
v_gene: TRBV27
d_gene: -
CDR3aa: CASSSGIAEAFF
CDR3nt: TGTGCCAGCAGTTCGGGGATCGCTGAAGCTTTCTTT

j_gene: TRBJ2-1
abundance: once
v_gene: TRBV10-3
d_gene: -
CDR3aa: CAISESQDTYNEQFF
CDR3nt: TGTGCCATCAGTGAAAGTCAGGACACCTACAATGAGCAGTTCTTC

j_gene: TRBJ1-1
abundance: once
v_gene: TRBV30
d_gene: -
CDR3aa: CAWSVLRQVNTEAFF
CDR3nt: TGTGCCTGGAGTGTACTTCGACAGGTCAACACTGAAGCTTTCTTT

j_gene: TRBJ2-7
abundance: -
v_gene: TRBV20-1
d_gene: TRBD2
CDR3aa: CSARDYYEQYF
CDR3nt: TGCAGTGCCCGGGACTATTACGAGCAGTACTTC

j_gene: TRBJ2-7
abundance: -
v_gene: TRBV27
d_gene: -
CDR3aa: CASSSLANPYEQYF
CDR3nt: TGTGCCAGCAGTTCCCTAGCGAACCCCTACGAGCAGTACTTC

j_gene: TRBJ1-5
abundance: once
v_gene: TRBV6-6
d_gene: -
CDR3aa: CASSYPGNIQPQHF
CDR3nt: TGTGCCAGCAGTTACCCGGGGAACATTCAGCCCCAGCATTTT

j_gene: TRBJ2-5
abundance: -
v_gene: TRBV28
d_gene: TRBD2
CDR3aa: CASRTASGQETQYF
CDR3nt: TGTGCCAGCAGAACCGCTAGCGGCCAAGAGACCCAGTACTTC

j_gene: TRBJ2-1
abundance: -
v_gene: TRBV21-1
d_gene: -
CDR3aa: CASSRTSGSKLWDYNEQFF
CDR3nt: TGTGCCAGCAGCAGGACTAGCGGGAGTAAACTATGGGACTACAATGAGCAGTTCTTC

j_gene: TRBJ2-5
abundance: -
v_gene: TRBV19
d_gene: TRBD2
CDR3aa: CASSILAGGRQETQYF
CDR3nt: TGTGCCAGTAGTATTTTAGCGGGGGGGCGCCAAGAGACCCAGTACTTC

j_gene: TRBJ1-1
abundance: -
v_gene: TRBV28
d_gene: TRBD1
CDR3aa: CASSIFTRGNEAFF
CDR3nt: TGTGCCAGCAGTATCTTCACCAGGGGGAATGAAGCTTTCTTT

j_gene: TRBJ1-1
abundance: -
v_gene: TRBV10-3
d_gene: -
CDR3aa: CAITESTYMNTEAFF
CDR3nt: TGTGCCATCACCGAATCCACATATATGAACACTGAAGCTTTCTTT

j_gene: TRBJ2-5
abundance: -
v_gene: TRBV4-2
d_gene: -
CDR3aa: CASSQEGAETQYF
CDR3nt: TGTGCCAGCAGCCAAGAGGGGGCGGAGACCCAGTACTTC

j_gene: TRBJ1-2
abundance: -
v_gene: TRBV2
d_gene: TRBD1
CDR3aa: CAIGTAGGYTF
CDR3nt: TGTGCCATCGGGACAGCGGGTGGCTACACCTTC

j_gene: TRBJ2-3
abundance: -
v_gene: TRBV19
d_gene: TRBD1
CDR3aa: CASQKTGNTDTQYF
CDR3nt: TGTGCCAGCCAAAAGACAGGGAACACAGATACGCAGTATTTT

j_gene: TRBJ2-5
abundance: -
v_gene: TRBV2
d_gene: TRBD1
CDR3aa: CASKTGWDQETQYF
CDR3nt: TGTGCCAGCAAGACAGGGTGGGACCAAGAGACCCAGTACTTC

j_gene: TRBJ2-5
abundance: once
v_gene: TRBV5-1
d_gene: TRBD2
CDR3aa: CASSLGSSGTGQETQYF
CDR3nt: TGCGCCAGCAGCTTAGGATCTAGCGGGACTGGGCAAGAGACCCAGTACTTC

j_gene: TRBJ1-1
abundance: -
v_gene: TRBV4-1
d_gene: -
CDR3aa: CASSQYSGTEAFF
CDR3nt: TGCGCCAGCAGCCAGTACTCGGGCACTGAAGCTTTCTTT

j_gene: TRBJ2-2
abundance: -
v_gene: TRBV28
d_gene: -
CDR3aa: CASRTVGTGELFF
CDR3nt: TGTGCCTCCCGGACTGTGGGGACCGGGGAGCTGTTTTTT

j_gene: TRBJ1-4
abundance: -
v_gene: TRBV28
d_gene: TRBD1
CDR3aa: CASSLLRTGSNEKLFF
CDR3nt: TGTGCCAGCAGTCTACTAAGGACAGGCTCTAATGAAAAACTGTTTTTT

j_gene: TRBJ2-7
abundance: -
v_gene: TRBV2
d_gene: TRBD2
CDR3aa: CASRAMTSGGHPYEQYF
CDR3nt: TGTGCCAGCAGGGCAATGACTAGCGGGGGGCACCCCTACGAGCAGTACTTC

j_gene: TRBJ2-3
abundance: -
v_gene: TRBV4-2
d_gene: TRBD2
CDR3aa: CASGSSGSMTDTQYF
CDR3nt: TGTGCCAGCGGATCTAGCGGGAGCATGACAGATACGCAGTATTTT

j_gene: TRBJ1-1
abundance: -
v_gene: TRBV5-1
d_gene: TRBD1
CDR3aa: CASSLVPPGQGNTEAFF
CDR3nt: TGCGCCAGCAGCTTGGTTCCCCCCGGACAGGGGAACACTGAAGCTTTCTTT

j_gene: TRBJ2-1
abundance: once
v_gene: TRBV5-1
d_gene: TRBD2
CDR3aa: CASSPGRGGGASNSYNEQFF
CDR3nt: TGCGCCAGCAGCCCCGGGAGGGGAGGGGGTGCGTCAAACTCCTACAATGAGCAGTTCTTC

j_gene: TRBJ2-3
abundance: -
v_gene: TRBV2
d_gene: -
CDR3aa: CASTEEGAGDTQYF
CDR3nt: TGTGCCAGCACCGAGGAAGGGGCCGGAGATACGCAGTATTTT

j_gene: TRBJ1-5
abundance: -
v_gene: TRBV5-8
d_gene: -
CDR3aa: CASSPLRNQPQHF
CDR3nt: TGTGCCAGCAGTCCCCTGAGAAATCAGCCCCAGCATTTT

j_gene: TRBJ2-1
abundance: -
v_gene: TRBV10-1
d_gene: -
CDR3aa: CAYTVKASSYNEQFF
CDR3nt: TGCGCCTACACTGTAAAGGCTAGCTCCTACAATGAGCAGTTCTTC

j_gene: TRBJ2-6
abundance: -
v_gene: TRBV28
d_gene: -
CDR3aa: CASSLVAGRANVLTF
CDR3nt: TGTGCCAGCAGTTTGGTGGCAGGGCGGGCCAACGTCCTGACTTTC

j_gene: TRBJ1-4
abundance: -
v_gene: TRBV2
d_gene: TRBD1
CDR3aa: CASRRDRRGEKLFF
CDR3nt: TGTGCCAGCAGGAGGGACAGGCGGGGTGAAAAACTGTTTTTT

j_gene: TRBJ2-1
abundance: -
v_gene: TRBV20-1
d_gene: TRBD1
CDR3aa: CSADRGQGQFF
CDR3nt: TGCAGTGCAGACAGGGGGCAGGGGCAGTTCTTC

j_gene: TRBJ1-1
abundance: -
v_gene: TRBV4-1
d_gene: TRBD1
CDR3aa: CASSRVGQGAFKTEAFF
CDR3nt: TGCGCCAGCAGCCGCGTGGGACAGGGGGCTTTTAAGACTGAAGCTTTCTTT

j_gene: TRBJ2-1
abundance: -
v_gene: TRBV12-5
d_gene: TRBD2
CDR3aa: CASGLVIAGPLGGEQFF
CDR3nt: TGTGCTAGTGGTTTGGTAATAGCGGGACCCCTTGGGGGTGAGCAGTTCTTC

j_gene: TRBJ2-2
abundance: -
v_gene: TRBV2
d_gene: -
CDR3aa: CASSDARTGELFF
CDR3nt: TGTGCCAGCAGTGATGCTAGGACAGGGGAGCTGTTTTTT

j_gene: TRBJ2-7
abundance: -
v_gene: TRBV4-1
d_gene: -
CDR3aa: CASSQDQRASRNRYEQYF
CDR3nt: TGCGCCAGCAGCCAAGATCAGCGGGCCTCCCGAAATCGCTACGAGCAGTACTTC

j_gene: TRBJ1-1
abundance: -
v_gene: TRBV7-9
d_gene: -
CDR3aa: CASSSGGGNNEAFF
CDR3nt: TGTGCCAGCAGCTCGGGGGGCGGGAACAATGAAGCTTTCTTT

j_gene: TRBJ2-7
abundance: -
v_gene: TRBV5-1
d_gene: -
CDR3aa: CASSLAAGSLYEQYF
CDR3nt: TGCGCCAGCAGCTTGGCGGCGGGGTCTTTATACGAGCAGTACTTC

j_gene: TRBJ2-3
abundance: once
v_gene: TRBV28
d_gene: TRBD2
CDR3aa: CATSGGAGDTQYF
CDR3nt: TGTGCAACAAGCGGGGGGGCCGGAGATACGCAGTATTTT

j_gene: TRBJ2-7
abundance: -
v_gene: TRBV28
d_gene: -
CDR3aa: CASSPRELYEQYF
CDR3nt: TGTGCCAGCAGCCCGAGGGAACTTTACGAGCAGTACTTC